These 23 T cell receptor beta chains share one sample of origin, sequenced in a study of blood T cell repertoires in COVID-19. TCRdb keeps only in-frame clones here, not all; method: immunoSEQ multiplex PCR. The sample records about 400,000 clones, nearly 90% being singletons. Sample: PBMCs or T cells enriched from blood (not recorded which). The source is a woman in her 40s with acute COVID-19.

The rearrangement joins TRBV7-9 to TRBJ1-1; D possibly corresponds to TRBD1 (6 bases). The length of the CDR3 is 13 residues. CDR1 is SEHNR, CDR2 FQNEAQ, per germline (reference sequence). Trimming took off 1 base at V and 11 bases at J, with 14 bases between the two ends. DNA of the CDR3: TGTGCCAGCAGCTTAGTCTCAGGGGTCGGCGCTTTCTTT. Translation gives CASSLVSGVGAFF.

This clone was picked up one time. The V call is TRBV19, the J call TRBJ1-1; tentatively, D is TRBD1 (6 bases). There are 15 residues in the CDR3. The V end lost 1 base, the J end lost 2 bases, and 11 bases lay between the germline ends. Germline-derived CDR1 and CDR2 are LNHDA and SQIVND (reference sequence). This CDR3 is CASSIGRRGNTEAFF. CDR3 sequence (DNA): TGTGCCAGTAGTATAGGTCGCAGGGGCAACACTGAAGCTTTCTTT.

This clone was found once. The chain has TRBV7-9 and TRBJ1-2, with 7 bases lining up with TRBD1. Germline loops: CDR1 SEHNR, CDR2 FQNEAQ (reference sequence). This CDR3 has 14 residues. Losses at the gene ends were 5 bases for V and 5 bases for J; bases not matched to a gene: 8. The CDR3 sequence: CASSTSDRVYGYTF. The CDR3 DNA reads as TGTGCCAGCAGCACCTCCGACAGGGTGTATGGCTACACCTTC.

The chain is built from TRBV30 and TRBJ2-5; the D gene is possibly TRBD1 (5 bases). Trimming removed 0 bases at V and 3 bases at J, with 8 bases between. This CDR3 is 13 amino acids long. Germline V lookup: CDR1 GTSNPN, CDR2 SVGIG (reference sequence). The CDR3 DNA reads TGTGCCTGGAGTGTAGGGGCGGAAGAGACCCAGTACTTC. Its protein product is CAWSVGAEETQYF. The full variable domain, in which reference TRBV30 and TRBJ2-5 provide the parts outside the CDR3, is SQTIHQWPATLVQPVGSPLSLECTVEGTSNPNLYWYRQAAGRGLQLLFYSVGIGQISSEVPQNLSASRPQDRQFILSSKKLLLSDSGFYLCAWSVGAEETQYFGPGTRLLVL.

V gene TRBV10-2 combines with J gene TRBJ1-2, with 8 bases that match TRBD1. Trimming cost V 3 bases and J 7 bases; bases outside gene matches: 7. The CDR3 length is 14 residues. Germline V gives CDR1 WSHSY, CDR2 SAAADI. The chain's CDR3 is CASSDSRGQVGYTF. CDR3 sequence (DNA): TGCGCCAGCAGTGATTCCAGGGGGCAAGTTGGCTACACCTTC.

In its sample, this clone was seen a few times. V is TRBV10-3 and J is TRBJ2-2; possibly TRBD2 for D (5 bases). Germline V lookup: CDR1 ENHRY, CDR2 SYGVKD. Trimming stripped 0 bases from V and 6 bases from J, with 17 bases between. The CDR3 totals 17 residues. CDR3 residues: CAISESGWRASPGELFF. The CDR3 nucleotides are TGTGCCATCAGTGAGTCGGGTTGGCGGGCCAGCCCCGGGGAGCTGTTTTTT.

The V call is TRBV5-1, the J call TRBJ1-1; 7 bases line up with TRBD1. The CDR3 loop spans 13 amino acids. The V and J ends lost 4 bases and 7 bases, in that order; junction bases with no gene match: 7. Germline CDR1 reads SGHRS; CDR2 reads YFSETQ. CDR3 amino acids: CASSPEGAGEAFF. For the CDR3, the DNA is TGCGCCAGCAGCCCCGAGGGGGCCGGTGAAGCTTTCTTT.

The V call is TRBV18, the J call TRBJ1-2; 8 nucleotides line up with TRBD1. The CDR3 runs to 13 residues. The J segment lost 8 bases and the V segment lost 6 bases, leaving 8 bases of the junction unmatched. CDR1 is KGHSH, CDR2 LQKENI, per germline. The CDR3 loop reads CASSPDGTGGYTF. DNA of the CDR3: TGTGCCAGCTCGCCTGACGGGACAGGAGGCTACACCTTC.

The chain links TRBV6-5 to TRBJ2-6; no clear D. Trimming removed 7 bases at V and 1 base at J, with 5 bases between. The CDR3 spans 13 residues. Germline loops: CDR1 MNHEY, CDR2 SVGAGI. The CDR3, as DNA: TGTGCCAGCACCTTTTCTGGGGCCAACGTCCTGACTTTC. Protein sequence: CASTFSGANVLTF.

This CDR3 is CATTDFSGFSGANVLTF. The CDR3 DNA is TGTGCCACCACAGACTTCTCGGGATTCTCTGGGGCCAACGTCCTGACTTTC. The rearrangement joins TRBV10-3 to TRBJ2-6, with D maybe TRBD2 (5 bases). Deletions cut 10 bases from V and 0 bases from J, with 19 bases between. The CDR3 runs to 17 residues. The germline gives CDR1 ENHRY, CDR2 SYGVKD.

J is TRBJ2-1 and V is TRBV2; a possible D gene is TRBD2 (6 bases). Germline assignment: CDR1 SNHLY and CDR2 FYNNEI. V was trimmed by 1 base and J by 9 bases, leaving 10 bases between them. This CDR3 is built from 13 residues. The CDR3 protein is CASSEEVRGEQFF. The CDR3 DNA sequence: TGTGCCAGCAGTGAAGAGGTGCGGGGTGAGCAGTTCTTC.

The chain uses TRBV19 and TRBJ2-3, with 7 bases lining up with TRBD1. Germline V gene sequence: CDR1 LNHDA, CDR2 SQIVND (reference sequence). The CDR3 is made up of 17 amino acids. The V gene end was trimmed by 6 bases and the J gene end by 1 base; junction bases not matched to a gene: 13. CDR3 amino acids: CASSGLTGRWGTDTQYF. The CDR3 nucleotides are TGTGCCAGTAGCGGCCTGACAGGGAGATGGGGCACAGATACGCAGTATTTT.

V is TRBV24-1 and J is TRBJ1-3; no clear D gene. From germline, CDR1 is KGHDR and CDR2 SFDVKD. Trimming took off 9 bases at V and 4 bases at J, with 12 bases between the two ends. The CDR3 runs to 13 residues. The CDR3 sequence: CATSSGRGNTIYF. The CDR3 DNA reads TGTGCCACCTCGTCGGGGAGAGGAAACACCATATATTTT.

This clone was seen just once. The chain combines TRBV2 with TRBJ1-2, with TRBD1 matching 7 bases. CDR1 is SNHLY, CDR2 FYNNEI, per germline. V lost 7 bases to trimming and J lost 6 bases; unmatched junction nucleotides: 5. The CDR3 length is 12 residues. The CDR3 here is CASKRQGDGYTF. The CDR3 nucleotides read TGTGCCAGCAAACGCCAGGGGGATGGCTACACCTTC. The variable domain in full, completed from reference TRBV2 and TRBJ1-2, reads EPEVTQTPSHQVTQMGQEVILRCVPISNHLYFYWYRQILGQKVEFLVSFYNNEISEKSEIFDDQFSVERPDGSNFTLKIRSTKLEDSAMYFCASKRQGDGYTFGSGTRLTVV.

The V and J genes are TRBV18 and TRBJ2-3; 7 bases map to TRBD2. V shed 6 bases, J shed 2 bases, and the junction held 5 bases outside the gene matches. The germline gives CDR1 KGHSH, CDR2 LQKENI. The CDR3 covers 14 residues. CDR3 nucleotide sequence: TGTGCCAGCTCCCGAAGCGGGGACACAGATACGCAGTATTTT. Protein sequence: CASSRSGDTDTQYF.

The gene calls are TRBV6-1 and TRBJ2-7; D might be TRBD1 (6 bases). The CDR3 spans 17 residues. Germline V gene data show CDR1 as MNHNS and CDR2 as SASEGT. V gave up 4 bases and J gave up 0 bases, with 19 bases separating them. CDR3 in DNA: TGTGCCAGCAGTGTCACCCTCGGACAGTCATCCTCCTACGAGCAGTACTTC. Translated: CASSVTLGQSSSYEQYF.

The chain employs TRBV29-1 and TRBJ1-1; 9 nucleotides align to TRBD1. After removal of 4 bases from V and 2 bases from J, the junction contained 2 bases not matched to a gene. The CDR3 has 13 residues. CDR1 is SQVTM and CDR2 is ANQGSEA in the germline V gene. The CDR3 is CSVGGQGNTEAFF. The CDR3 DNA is TGCAGCGTTGGGGGACAGGGCAACACTGAAGCTTTCTTT.

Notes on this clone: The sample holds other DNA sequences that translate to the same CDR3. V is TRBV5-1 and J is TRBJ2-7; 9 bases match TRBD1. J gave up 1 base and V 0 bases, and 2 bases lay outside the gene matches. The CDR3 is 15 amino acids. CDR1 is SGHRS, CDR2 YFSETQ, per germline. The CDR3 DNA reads TGCGCCAGCAGCTTGGCGGGACAGGGTTCCTACGAGCAGTACTTC. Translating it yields CASSLAGQGSYEQYF.

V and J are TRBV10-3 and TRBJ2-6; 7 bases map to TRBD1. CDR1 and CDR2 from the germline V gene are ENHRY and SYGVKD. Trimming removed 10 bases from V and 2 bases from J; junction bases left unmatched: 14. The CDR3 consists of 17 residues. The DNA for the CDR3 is TGTGCCACCCCATCCGGTAGGGGGACAGCTGGGGCCAACGTCCTGACTTTC. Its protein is CATPSGRGTAGANVLTF.

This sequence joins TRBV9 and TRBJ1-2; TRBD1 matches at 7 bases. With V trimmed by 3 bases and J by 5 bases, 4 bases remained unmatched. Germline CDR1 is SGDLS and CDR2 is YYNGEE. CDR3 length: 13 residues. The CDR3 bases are TGTGCCAGCAGCGGTAAGACAGGGTATGGCTACACCTTC. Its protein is CASSGKTGYGYTF.

CDR3 amino acids: CATSVPGQGARGYTF. CDR3 DNA: TGTGCCACCAGTGTCCCGGGACAGGGGGCGCGAGGCTACACCTTC. The rearrangement links TRBV24-1 to TRBJ1-2, with 12 bases fitting TRBD1. The V gene's germline CDR1 is KGHDR and CDR2 SFDVKD. With V trimmed by 5 bases and J by 8 bases, 8 bases remained unmatched. The CDR3 length is 15 residues.

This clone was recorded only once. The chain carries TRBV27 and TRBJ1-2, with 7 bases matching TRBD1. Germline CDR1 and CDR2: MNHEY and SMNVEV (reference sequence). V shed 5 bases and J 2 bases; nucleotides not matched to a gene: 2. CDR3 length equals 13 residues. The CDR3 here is CASSKTGNYGYTF. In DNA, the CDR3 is TGTGCCAGCAGTAAGACAGGGAACTATGGCTACACCTTC.

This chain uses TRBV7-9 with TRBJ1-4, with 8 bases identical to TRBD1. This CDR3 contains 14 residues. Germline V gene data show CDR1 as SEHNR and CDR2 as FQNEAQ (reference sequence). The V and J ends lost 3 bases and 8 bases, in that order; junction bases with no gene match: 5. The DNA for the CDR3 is TGTGCCAGCAGCTTTACGGACAGGGAAGAAAAACTGTTTTTT. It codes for CASSFTDREEKLFF.